The 16 T cell receptor beta chains reported below all come from one sample, sequenced in a study of memory CD4+ T cells and cytomegalovirus serostatus. Single viable CD3+CD4+CD8-CD45RO+ cells were sorted as the memory CD4+ T cells. Libraries were prepared by immunoSEQ multiplex PCR; TCRdb keeps only in-frame clonotypes and omits some of them. Of 40,000 to 45,000 clones in the sample, more than 65% were seen once. Sample: memory CD4+ T cells from blood. These receptors all come from an adult in good health and CMV-seronegative.

The chain carries TRBV19 and TRBJ1-1; TRBD1 agrees at 12 bases. CDR3 length: 16 amino acids. The V gene end was trimmed by 6 bases and the J gene end by 5 bases; junction bases not matched to a gene: 10. Germline CDR1 reads LNHDA; CDR2 reads SQIVND (reference sequence). CDR3 sequence (DNA): TGTGCCAGTAGGGGACAGGGGGCTGCCCGGAGGACTGAAGCTTTCTTT. This sequence encodes CASRGQGAARRTEAFF.

This clone has a handful of counts. The chain employs TRBV9 and TRBJ1-2; TRBD1 might be the D (5 bases). Germline CDR1 SGDLS, CDR2 YYNGEE. The ends were cut back, 4 bases at V and 4 bases at J, with 17 bases in the middle. The CDR3 extends over 15 amino acids. CDR3 sequence reads: CASSPRGGTVYGYTF. The CDR3 DNA reads TGTGCCAGCAGCCCCCGGGGGGGGACGGTCTATGGCTACACCTTC.

The chain carries TRBV18 and TRBJ1-3; D gene ambiguous. Germline V gene data show CDR1 as KGHSH and CDR2 as LQKENI. This CDR3 contains 16 residues. Trimming removed 3 bases from V and 0 bases from J, with 12 bases in between. CDR3 region: CASSPQQESSGNTIYF. CDR3 coding DNA: TGTGCCAGCTCACCCCAGCAGGAAAGCTCTGGAAACACCATATATTTT.

The chain has TRBV15 and TRBJ2-7; possibly TRBD1 or TRBD2 for D (5 bases each). There are 14 residues in the CDR3. Trimming took 0 bases from V and 4 from J, leaving 10 bases between them. Looked up from germline, CDR1 is LNHNV and CDR2 is YYDKDF (reference sequence). The CDR3 sequence: CATSRDLGEYEQYF. The CDR3 bases are TGTGCCACCAGCAGAGATCTGGGGGAATACGAGCAGTACTTC.

The chain has TRBV11-3 and TRBJ2-3; D might be TRBD2 (6 bases). V dropped 6 bases and J dropped 2 bases, with 21 bases sitting between them. This CDR3 comprises 17 residues. In germline, CDR1 is SGHNT, CDR2 YENEEA. The CDR3 coding sequence is TGTGCCAGCAGTTCCCGACTCGGGGGAGGCTTCACAGATACGCAGTATTTT. Translation gives CASSSRLGGGFTDTQYF.

A few counts support this clone. V usage is TRBV5-1 and J usage is TRBJ1-1, with 8 bases matching TRBD1. Germline V gene data show CDR1 as SGHRS and CDR2 as YFSETQ. This CDR3 has 14 amino acids. Trimming at V came to 3 bases and at J to 4 bases, leaving 5 bases not matched to a gene. DNA of the CDR3: TGCGCCAGCAGCTCCGGACAGGGTTTCACTGAAGCTTTCTTT. This codes for CASSSGQGFTEAFF.

This clone was recorded only once. The rearrangement links TRBV11-2 to TRBJ2-1; 7 nucleotides align to TRBD2. CDR1 and CDR2 from the germline V gene are SGHAT and FQNNGV. This CDR3 contains 14 residues. V shed 3 bases and J 4 bases; nucleotides not matched to a gene: 3. As DNA, the CDR3 is TGTGCCAGCAGCTTTTACGGGGGGTACAATGAGCAGTTCTTC. Its protein is CASSFYGGYNEQFF.

This clone has just a few counts. The rearrangement uses TRBV5-6 and TRBJ1-3; D is undetermined. The CDR3 is 14 amino acids. The germline V gene encodes CDR1 SGHDT and CDR2 YYEEEE. Trimming cost V 7 bases and J 0 bases, with 11 bases left between them. CDR3 sequence: CASSQRHSGNTIYF. In DNA, the CDR3 is TGTGCCAGCTCCCAGCGACACTCTGGAAACACCATATATTTT.

The V call is TRBV29-1, the J call TRBJ2-7; the D gene is possibly TRBD1 (6 bases). Germline assignment: CDR1 SQVTM and CDR2 ANQGSEA. The CDR3 sequence is 10 residues long. Trimming removed 6 bases from V and 7 bases from J, with 10 bases in between. CDR3 in DNA: TGCAGCGTCCACCAGGGGGAGCAGTACTTC. Translation gives CSVHQGEQYF.

The CDR3, as DNA: TGCGCCAGCAGCTTGAGGGGGGACACTAACTATGGCTACACCTTC. Its protein is CASSLRGDTNYGYTF. The rearrangement joins TRBV5-1 to TRBJ1-2; D perhaps matches TRBD1 (6 bases). The CDR3 contains 15 residues. In germline, CDR1 is SGHRS, CDR2 YFSETQ. With 1 base removed from V and 0 bases from J, the gap between germline ends came to 10 bases. Full variable domain (rest looked up from reference TRBV5-1 and TRBJ1-2): KAGVTQTPRYLIKTRGQQVTLSCSPISGHRSVSWYQQTPGQGLQFLFEYFSETQRNKGNFPGRFSGRQFSNSRSEMNVSTLELGDSALYLCASSLRGDTNYGYTFGSGTRLTVV.

The DNA of the CDR3 is TGCGCCAGCAGCCCGACTACCCGGGAGCAGTTCTTC. Translated, it gives CASSPTTREQFF. The V gene is TRBV5-1, the J gene TRBJ2-1, with TRBD2 as a possible D gene (5 bases). Trimming removed 4 bases at V and 10 bases at J, with 12 bases between. Germline CDR1 reads SGHRS; CDR2 reads YFSETQ. The CDR3 has 12 residues.

The chain couples TRBV4-1 to TRBJ2-5; maybe TRBD2 (5 bases). This CDR3 is built from 14 residues. V was shortened by 5 bases and J by 2 bases, with 12 bases between the two germline ends. Germline V gene lookup returns CDR1 MGHRA and CDR2 YSYEKL. The CDR3 DNA follows: TGCGCCAGCAGCAAACTAGAAAAACAAGAGACCCAGTACTTC. Translated: CASSKLEKQETQYF.

This rearrangement joins TRBV5-1 to TRBJ2-3, with D perhaps TRBD2 (5 bases). Germline V CDR1 and CDR2: SGHRS, YFSETQ. Trimming stripped 3 bases from V and 2 bases from J, with 19 bases between. The CDR3 length is 17 residues. The CDR3 DNA follows: TGCGCCAGCAGCTCCGGATGGACTCGCGACCTCACAGATACGCAGTATTTT. This sequence encodes CASSSGWTRDLTDTQYF.

V and J are TRBV11-3 and TRBJ1-1, with TRBD1 identical over 8 bases. The germline V gene has CDR1 SGHNT and CDR2 YENEEA. This CDR3 has 14 amino acids. The ends lost 5 bases at V and 5 bases at J; junction bases unmatched: 7. The CDR3 DNA reads TGTGCCAGCAGCACGACAGGGGACGTGACTGAAGCTTTCTTT. Translating it yields CASSTTGDVTEAFF.

The V and J genes are TRBV2 and TRBJ1-5; the D is unclear. This CDR3 is built from 15 residues. CDR1 is SNHLY and CDR2 is FYNNEI in the germline V gene. Trimming pared 6 bases from V and 11 bases from J, leaving 23 bases between. CDR3 region: CASSLGTRSQSAQHF. DNA of the CDR3: TGTGCCAGCAGCTTGGGCACTCGATCCCAATCGGCCCAGCATTTT. Together with reference TRBV2 and TRBJ1-5, the CDR3 gives the full variable domain: EPEVTQTPSHQVTQMGQEVILRCVPISNHLYFYWYRQILGQKVEFLVSFYNNEISEKSEIFDDQFSVERPDGSNFTLKIRSTKLEDSAMYFCASSLGTRSQSAQHFGDGTRLSIL.

The chain couples TRBV9 to TRBJ1-6; the D gene is possibly TRBD1 (5 bases). The CDR3 spans 14 residues. Between the trimmed V and J ends, which lost 0 bases and 5 bases, there was a span of 6 bases. Germline CDR1 reads SGDLS; CDR2 reads YYNGEE. CDR3 sequence reads: CASSVEQDNSPLHF. The DNA of the CDR3 is TGTGCCAGCAGCGTAGAACAGGATAATTCACCCCTCCACTTT.